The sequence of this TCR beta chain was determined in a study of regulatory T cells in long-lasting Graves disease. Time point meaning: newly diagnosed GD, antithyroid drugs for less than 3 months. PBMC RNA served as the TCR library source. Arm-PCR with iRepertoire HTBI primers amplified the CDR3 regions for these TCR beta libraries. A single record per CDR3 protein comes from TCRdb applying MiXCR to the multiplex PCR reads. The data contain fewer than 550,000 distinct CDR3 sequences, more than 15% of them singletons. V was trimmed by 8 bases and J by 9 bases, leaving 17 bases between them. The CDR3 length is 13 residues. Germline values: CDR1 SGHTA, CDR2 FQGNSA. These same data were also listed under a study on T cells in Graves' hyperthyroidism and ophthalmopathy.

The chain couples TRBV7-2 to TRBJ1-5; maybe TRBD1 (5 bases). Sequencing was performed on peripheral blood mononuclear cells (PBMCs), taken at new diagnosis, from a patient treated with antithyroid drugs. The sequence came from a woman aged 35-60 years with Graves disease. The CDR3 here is CASGRDSLTPQHF. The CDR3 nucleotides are TGTGCCAGCGGCCGGGACTCCCTTACGCCCCAGCATTTT.